The rows below give T cell receptor beta chains drawn from one sample of a study of T-cell memory formation after mild COVID-19. MiXCR was run by TCRdb on the 5' RACE reads, yielding one entry per CDR3 protein. The repertoire holds a few hundred thousand distinct CDR3 sequences, with 20% to 25% as singletons. The sequenced material came from PBMCs or a T cell subset sorted from them (not recorded which). These receptors were collected from a man younger than 30 who had mild COVID-19 (a few samples of this study predate the infection). Cell type and time point are not known. Each CDR3 is given with its conserved first and last residue. A D gene is named only where the DNA matches it firmly. The size of a clone is reported for some rows only, either as once, few or many, or as a class for expanded clones.

clone size	J gene	D gene	V gene	CDR3 protein	CDR3 DNA
-	TRBJ1-2	-	TRBV2	CASSVRQANYGYTF	TGTGCCAGCAGTGTTCGACAGGCGAACTATGGCTACACCTTC
-	TRBJ1-2	-	TRBV6-2/TRBV6-3	CASSYGAGDRYGYTF	TGTGCCAGCAGTTACGGGGCAGGGGACCGCTATGGCTACACCTTC
-	TRBJ2-1	-	TRBV20-1	CSARVKRNEQFF	TGCAGTGCTAGAGTCAAGAGGAATGAGCAGTTCTTC
once	TRBJ1-2	-	TRBV24-1	CATSDATGGYGYTF	TGTGCCACCAGTGATGCGACGGGTGGCTATGGCTACACCTTC
-	TRBJ1-1	-	TRBV4-1	CASSQVTGRNTEAFF	TGCGCCAGCAGCCAAGTTACAGGGCGGAACACTGAAGCTTTCTTT
-	TRBJ2-5	TRBD2	TRBV27	CASSSYAPLAGLLETQYF	TGTGCCAGCAGTTCTTACGCTCCCCTAGCGGGTCTGTTAGAGACCCAGTACTTC
-	TRBJ1-6	-	TRBV7-9	CATDDLSRNSPLHF	TGTGCCACCGATGACCTGTCCCGTAATTCACCCCTCCACTTT
-	TRBJ1-1	-	TRBV7-2	CASSLAPMANTEAFF	TGTGCCAGCAGCTTAGCGCCTATGGCGAACACTGAAGCTTTCTTT
-	TRBJ1-2	-	TRBV5-1	CASSLYREYGYTF	TGCGCCAGCAGCTTGTACAGAGAATATGGCTACACCTTC
many	TRBJ2-6	-	TRBV5-1	CASSAPSSGANVLTF	TGCGCCAGCAGCGCCCCAAGCTCTGGGGCCAACGTCCTGACTTTC
-	TRBJ2-3	-	TRBV15	CATSIRDSTWGDTQYF	TGTGCCACCAGCATAAGGGACTCAACCTGGGGAGATACGCAGTATTTT
few	TRBJ1-3	TRBD1	TRBV7-9	CASSYLSVQGGIGNTIYF	TGTGCCAGCAGCTACTTATCGGTACAGGGGGGCATTGGAAACACCATATATTTT
-	TRBJ2-5	-	TRBV7-2	CASSLIWQETQYF	TGTGCCAGCAGCTTAATCTGGCAAGAGACCCAGTACTTC
few	TRBJ1-2	TRBD1	TRBV2	CASRGTGGGYGYTF	TGTGCCAGCAGAGGGACAGGGGGCGGCTATGGCTACACCTTC
-	TRBJ1-1	-	TRBV6-6	CASSYSGRDSEAFF	TGTGCCAGCAGTTACTCGGGCAGGGATTCTGAAGCTTTCTTT
-	TRBJ2-2	-	TRBV7-9	CASSSNLRGAVELFF	TGTGCCAGCAGCTCGAATCTACGAGGGGCCGTGGAGCTGTTTTTT
few	TRBJ1-5	-	TRBV6-2/TRBV6-3	CASSGGVSNQPQHF	TGTGCCAGCAGTGGAGGGGTTAGCAATCAGCCCCAGCATTTT
few	TRBJ2-2	-	TRBV7-9	CASSRFTGELFF	TGTGCCAGCAGCCGGTTCACCGGGGAGCTGTTTTTT
-	TRBJ1-1	-	TRBV7-9	CASTHVMGTEAFF	TGTGCCAGCACCCACGTCATGGGCACTGAAGCTTTCTTT
many	TRBJ1-3	-	TRBV6-6	CASSQQGSGNTIYF	TGTGCCAGCAGCCAACAGGGTTCTGGAAACACCATATATTTT
few	TRBJ2-1	-	TRBV7-6	CASSRPGGDEQFF	TGTGCCAGCAGCAGACCCGGGGGCGATGAGCAGTTCTTC
-	TRBJ1-1	TRBD1	TRBV5-1	CASSEQGGETEAFF	TGCGCCAGCAGCGAACAGGGGGGAGAGACTGAAGCTTTCTTT
few	TRBJ1-6	TRBD1	TRBV4-3	CASSQDRTGWNSPLHF	TGCGCCAGCAGCCAAGACCGGACAGGGTGGAATTCACCCCTCCACTTT
once	TRBJ2-6	-	TRBV29-1	CSVFQGSGANVLTF	TGCAGCGTGTTCCAGGGCTCTGGGGCCAACGTCCTGACTTTC
few	TRBJ1-4	-	TRBV6-5	CASSYSRGNRHEKLFF	TGTGCCAGCAGTTACTCTAGAGGAAACCGGCATGAAAAACTGTTTTTT
-	TRBJ2-3	-	TRBV7-9	CASITTDTQYF	TGTGCCAGCATAACTACAGATACGCAGTATTTT
-	TRBJ1-6	TRBD1	TRBV7-8	CASSSIGTGYNSPLHF	TGTGCCAGCAGCTCAATAGGGACAGGGTATAATTCACCCCTCCACTTT
few	TRBJ1-2	-	TRBV25-1	CASISSLGYGYTF	TGTGCCAGCATCAGCAGCCTTGGCTATGGCTACACCTTC
few	TRBJ2-4	-	TRBV6-2/TRBV6-3	CASGLSVRLAKNIQYF	TGTGCCAGCGGTTTGAGTGTGCGTCTTGCCAAAAACATTCAGTACTTC
-	TRBJ2-5	-	TRBV5-1	CASSLVVEETQYF	TGCGCCAGCAGCTTGGTGGTAGAAGAGACCCAGTACTTC
many	TRBJ2-7	-	TRBV2	CASSRSRQAGWLEQYF	TGTGCCAGCAGTAGATCCCGCCAGGCCGGGTGGTTGGAGCAGTACTTC
-	TRBJ1-5	-	TRBV7-9	CASSLGDTSNQPQHF	TGTGCCAGCAGCTTAGGGGACACCAGCAATCAGCCCCAGCATTTT
once	TRBJ2-3	TRBD1	TRBV4-3	CASSQDRTGASTDTQYF	TGCGCCAGCAGCCAAGATAGGACAGGGGCGAGCACAGATACGCAGTATTTT
-	TRBJ1-6	-	TRBV6-5	CASNPTGPYNSPLHF	TGTGCCAGCAATCCAACGGGGCCTTATAATTCACCCCTCCACTTT
-	TRBJ2-5	-	TRBV10-1	CASSATQDTQETQYF	TGCGCCAGCAGTGCCACACAGGACACCCAAGAGACCCAGTACTTC
once	TRBJ1-5	-	TRBV10-1	CASGAPTGNQPQHF	TGCGCCAGCGGGGCGCCAACAGGTAATCAGCCCCAGCATTTT
few	TRBJ2-1	-	TRBV12-3/TRBV12-4	CASRPTGTAGEQFF	TGTGCCAGCAGGCCTACAGGGACGGCAGGAGAGCAGTTCTTC
few	TRBJ2-2	TRBD2	TRBV12-3/TRBV12-4	CASSSLPGGAGELFF	TGTGCCAGCAGTTCCCTCCCGGGGGGGGCCGGGGAGCTGTTTTTT
-	TRBJ2-4	-	TRBV4-1	CASSQGTWVIQYF	TGCGCCAGCAGCCAAGGGACCTGGGTCATTCAGTACTTC
-	TRBJ2-7	TRBD1	TRBV6-2/TRBV6-3	CASSHTGDALREQYF	TGTGCCAGCAGCCACACAGGGGATGCCCTGCGGGAGCAGTACTTC
-	TRBJ1-2	-	TRBV18	CASSNNNYGYTF	TGTGCCAGTTCTAACAATAACTATGGCTACACCTTC
-	TRBJ2-5	-	TRBV5-1	CASGPQGGIEETQYF	TGCGCCAGCGGCCCACAGGGGGGGATAGAAGAGACCCAGTACTTC
-	TRBJ1-1	-	TRBV6-2/TRBV6-3	CASSHGQPEAFF	TGTGCCAGCAGCCATGGACAGCCTGAAGCTTTCTTT
-	TRBJ2-2	-	TRBV4-1	CASSQALNTGELFF	TGCGCCAGCAGCCAAGCTTTGAACACCGGGGAGCTGTTTTTT
few	TRBJ1-4	-	TRBV15	CATATAEVPEKLFF	TGTGCCACAGCAACAGCGGAGGTCCCTGAAAAACTGTTTTTT
-	TRBJ1-2	-	TRBV5-1	CASSLMQAEAYGYTF	TGCGCCAGCAGCTTGATGCAGGCGGAGGCCTATGGCTACACCTTC
-	TRBJ1-1	-	TRBV29-1	CSVRGQNTEAFF	TGCAGCGTGAGGGGACAGAACACTGAAGCTTTCTTT
-	TRBJ1-4	TRBD1	TRBV4-2	CASSQGTGFNEKLFF	TGTGCCAGCAGCCAAGGGACAGGGTTTAATGAAAAACTGTTTTTT